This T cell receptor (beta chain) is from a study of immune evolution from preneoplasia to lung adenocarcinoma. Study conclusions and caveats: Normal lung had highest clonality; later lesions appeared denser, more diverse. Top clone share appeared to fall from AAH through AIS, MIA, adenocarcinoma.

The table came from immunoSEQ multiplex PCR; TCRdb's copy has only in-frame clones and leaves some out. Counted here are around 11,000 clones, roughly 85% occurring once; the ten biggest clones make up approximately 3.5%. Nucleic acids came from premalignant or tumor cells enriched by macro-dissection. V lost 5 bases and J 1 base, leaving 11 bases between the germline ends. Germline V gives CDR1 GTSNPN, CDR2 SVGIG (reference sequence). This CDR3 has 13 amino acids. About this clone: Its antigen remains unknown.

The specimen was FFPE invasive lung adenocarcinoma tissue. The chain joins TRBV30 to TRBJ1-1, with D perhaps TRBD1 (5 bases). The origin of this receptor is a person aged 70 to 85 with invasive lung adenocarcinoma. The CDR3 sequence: CAWDTGGNTEAFF. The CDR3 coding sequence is TGTGCCTGGGATACCGGGGGGAACACTGAAGCTTTCTTT.